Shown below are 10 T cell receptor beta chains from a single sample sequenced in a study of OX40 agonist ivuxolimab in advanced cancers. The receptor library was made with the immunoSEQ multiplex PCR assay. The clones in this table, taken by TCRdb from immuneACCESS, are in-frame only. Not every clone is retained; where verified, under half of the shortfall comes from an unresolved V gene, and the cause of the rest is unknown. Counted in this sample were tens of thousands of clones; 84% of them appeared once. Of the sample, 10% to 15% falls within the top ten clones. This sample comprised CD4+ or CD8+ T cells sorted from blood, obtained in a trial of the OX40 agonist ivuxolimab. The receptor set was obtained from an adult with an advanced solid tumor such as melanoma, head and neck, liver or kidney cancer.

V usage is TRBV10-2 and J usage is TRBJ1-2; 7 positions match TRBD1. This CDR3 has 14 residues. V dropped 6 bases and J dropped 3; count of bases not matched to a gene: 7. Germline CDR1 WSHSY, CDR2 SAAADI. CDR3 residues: CASRGQGVYYGYTF. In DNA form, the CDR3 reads TGCGCCAGCAGAGGGCAGGGGGTGTACTATGGCTACACCTTC.

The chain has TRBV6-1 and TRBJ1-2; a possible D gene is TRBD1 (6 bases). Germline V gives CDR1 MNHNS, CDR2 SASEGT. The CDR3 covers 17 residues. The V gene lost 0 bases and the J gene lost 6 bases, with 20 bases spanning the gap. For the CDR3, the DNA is TGTGCCAGCAGTGAAGCGCCAGGGGTTAGACGTGGGGATGGCTACACCTTC. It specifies CASSEAPGVRRGDGYTF.

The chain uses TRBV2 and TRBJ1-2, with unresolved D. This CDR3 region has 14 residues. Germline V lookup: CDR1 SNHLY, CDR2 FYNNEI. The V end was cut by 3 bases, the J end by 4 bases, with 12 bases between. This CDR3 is CASSDGGFLYGYTF. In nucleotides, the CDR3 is TGTGCCAGCAGTGATGGTGGGTTTCTCTATGGCTACACCTTC.

CDR3 residues: CASSTGGVVTEAFF. CDR3 DNA sequence: TGTGCCAGCAGCACTGGAGGGGTGGTAACTGAAGCTTTCTTT. This sequence joins TRBV28 and TRBJ1-1; D is perhaps TRBD1 (5 bases). The germline V and J ends were trimmed by 6 bases and 5 bases, with 16 bases remaining between them. The CDR3 consists of 14 residues. Per germline, CDR1 MDHEN and CDR2 SYDVKM.

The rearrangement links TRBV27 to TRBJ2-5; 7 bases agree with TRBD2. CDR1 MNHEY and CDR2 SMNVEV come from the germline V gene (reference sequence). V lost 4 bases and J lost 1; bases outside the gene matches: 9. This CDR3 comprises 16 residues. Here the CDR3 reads CASSSRTSLTQETQYF. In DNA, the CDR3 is TGTGCCAGCAGTTCCCGGACTAGTCTAACCCAAGAGACCCAGTACTTC.

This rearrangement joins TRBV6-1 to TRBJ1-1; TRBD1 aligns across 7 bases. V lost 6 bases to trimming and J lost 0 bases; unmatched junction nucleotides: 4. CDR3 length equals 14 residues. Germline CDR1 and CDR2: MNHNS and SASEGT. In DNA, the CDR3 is TGTGCCAGCAGACGGGACAGCATGAACACTGAAGCTTTCTTT. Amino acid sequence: CASRRDSMNTEAFF.

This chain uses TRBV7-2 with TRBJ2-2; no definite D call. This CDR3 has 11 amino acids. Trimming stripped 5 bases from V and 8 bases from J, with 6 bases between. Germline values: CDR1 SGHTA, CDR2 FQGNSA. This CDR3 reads CASSKVGELFF. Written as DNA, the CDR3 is TGTGCCAGCAGCAAGGTTGGGGAGCTGTTTTTT.

CDR3 sequence: CASRPQGEVNTIYF. CDR3 coding DNA: TGTGCCAGCAGACCTCAGGGGGAGGTAAACACCATATATTTT. The chain employs TRBV11-2 and TRBJ1-3; TRBD1 aligns across 7 bases. The CDR3 has 14 residues. Germline-derived CDR1 and CDR2 are SGHAT and FQNNGV. Trimming took 6 bases from V and 6 from J; bases not matched to a gene: 8. The full variable domain, its missing parts supplied by reference TRBV11-2 and TRBJ1-3, is EAGVAQSPRYKIIEKRQSVAFWCNPISGHATLYWYQQILGQGPKLLIQFQNNGVVDDSQLPKDRFSAERLKGVDSTLKIQPAKLEDSAVYLCASRPQGEVNTIYFGEGSWLTVV.

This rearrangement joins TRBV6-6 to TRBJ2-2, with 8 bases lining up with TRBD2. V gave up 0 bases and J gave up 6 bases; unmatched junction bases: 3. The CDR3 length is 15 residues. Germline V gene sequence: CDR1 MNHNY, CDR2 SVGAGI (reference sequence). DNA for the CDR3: TGTGCCAGCAGTTACTCGACTAGCGATCCCGGGGAGCTGTTTTTT. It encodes CASSYSTSDPGELFF.

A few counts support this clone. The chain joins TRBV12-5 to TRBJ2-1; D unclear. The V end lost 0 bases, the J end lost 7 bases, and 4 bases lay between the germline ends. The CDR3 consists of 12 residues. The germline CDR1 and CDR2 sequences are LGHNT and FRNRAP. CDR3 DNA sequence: TGTGCTAGTGGTTTGGTAACGAATGAGCAGTTCTTC. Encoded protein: CASGLVTNEQFF. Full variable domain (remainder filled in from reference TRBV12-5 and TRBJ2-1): DARVTQTPRHKVTEMGQEVTMRCQPILGHNTVFWYRQTMMQGLELLAYFRNRAPLDDSGMPKDRFSAEMPDATLATLKIQPSEPRDSAVYFCASGLVTNEQFFGPGTRLTVL.